The source of this TCR beta chain is a study of human T cells and chemical hapten exposure. Germline CDR1 is SGDLS and CDR2 is YYNGEE. This CDR3 spans 16 amino acids. The sample's time point: patch test 2, 6 weeks after DPC sensitization. Treatment specified: therapeutic diphenylcyclopropenone sensitization with weekly scalp DPC. Someone pulled total RNA out of unfractionated whole blood. Overall study results and limits: With alopecia, donors may have immune responses unlike healthy people's.

This clonotype was detected only a few times. The antigen is unknown. One junction end disagrees with the germline gene, perhaps due to a read error. Each CDR3 protein is one row after TCRdb ran MiXCR on the RACE reads. This sample has 35,000 to 50,000 distinct CDR3 sequences, with 9.5% to 10% found just once. The TCR originated in a woman aged 30 to 39 with alopecia areata. Some clones in this sample may be carry-over from other donors' samples. The chain couples TRBV9 to TRBJ1-4; perhaps TRBD1 as D (5 bases). The sample here was whole blood, taken in connection with sensitization to the hapten diphenylcyclopropenone (DPC). As DNA, the CDR3 is TGTGTCAGCAGCCCCGCGGAGCAGGGTTCGTATGAAAAACTGTTTTTT. Translated, it gives CVSSPAEQGSYEKLFF.